The clone carrying this TCR beta chain showed up just once. The data belong to a study of blood T cell repertoires in COVID-19. About the study: Both acute and convalescent COVID-19 samples were obtained from the United States, Italy and Spain.

Authors' processing steps: Using reference gene primer amplification, nucleated cell counts were estimated. This table comes from immunoSEQ multiplex PCR, and its TCRdb copy is limited to in-frame clones, with some not included. V, J and clone size derive from that table, while D and trimming were established from the DNA sequence. The table records over 450,000 clones, roughly 91% of them present only once. Germline lookup yields CDR1 LNHDA and CDR2 SQIVND (reference sequence). V lost 3 bases and J lost 1, with 7 bases in between. The CDR3 length is 14 residues. The chain employs TRBV19 and TRBJ1-3; TRBD1 is a possible D gene (6 bases). Sequencing was carried out using peripheral blood. The sequence came from a woman between 50 and 59 years old with COVID-19, enrolled during active disease. The CDR3 coding sequence is TGTGCCAGTAGTATGGGACATTCTGGAAACACCATATATTTT. Translated, it gives CASSMGHSGNTIYF.